A selection of T cell receptor beta chains follows, all from one sample in a study of cytomegalovirus exposure and HLA in healthy donors. Sequenced by immunoSEQ multiplex PCR; TCRdb stores in-frame clones only, minus some. The sample consists of 150,000 to 250,000 clones, 85% of them appearing once. Source material: PBMCs. These receptors were taken from a woman between 45 and 60 years old in good health and CMV-seronegative. Both conserved end residues are part of each CDR3. D genes are given only for firm matches. Clone size, where shown, is once, few, many, or a class for clones that have expanded.

V gene	clone size	J gene	D gene	CDR3 length	CDR3 protein	CDR3 DNA
TRBV5-4	.	TRBJ2-7	TRBD1	16	CASSSSGRGRPYEQYF	TGTGCCAGCAGCTCCTCCGGCAGGGGGCGGCCCTACGAGCAGTACTTC
TRBV19	.	TRBJ1-2	.	15	CASSIMEGNGYGYTF	TGTGCCAGTAGTATCATGGAGGGGAACGGCTATGGCTACACCTTC
TRBV9	once	TRBJ2-1	.	15	CASSVAASSSNEQFF	TGTGCCAGCAGCGTAGCGGCTAGCAGCTCCAATGAGCAGTTCTTC
TRBV7-9	.	TRBJ2-7	.	11	CASSLRYEQYF	TGTGCCAGCAGCTTGCGATACGAGCAGTACTTC
TRBV7-9	once	TRBJ1-3	TRBD1	17	CASSSTGTGSSGNTIYF	TGTGCCAGCAGTTCCACCGGGACAGGGAGCTCTGGAAACACCATATATTTT
TRBV6-1	.	TRBJ1-4	TRBD1	15	CASRPDRDKNEKLFF	TGTGCCAGCAGACCCGACAGGGATAAAAATGAAAAACTGTTTTTT
TRBV5-1	.	TRBJ2-1	.	13	CASSSQPGLEQFF	TGCGCCAGCAGCTCCCAGCCGGGACTGGAGCAGTTCTTC
TRBV9	.	TRBJ2-1	.	16	CASSVGVGSSYNEQFF	TGTGCCAGCAGCGTAGGTGTAGGGAGCTCCTACAATGAGCAGTTCTTC
TRBV5-1	.	TRBJ2-7	TRBD2	16	CASSGAPSGGSYEQYF	TGCGCCAGCAGCGGGGCTCCTAGCGGAGGCTCCTACGAGCAGTACTTC
TRBV28	.	TRBJ2-2	.	15	CATQAGAGNTGELFF	TGTGCCACCCAGGCGGGGGCGGGGAACACCGGGGAGCTGTTTTTT
TRBV5-1	.	TRBJ1-4	.	17	CASSLDGQWATNEKLFF	TGCGCCAGCAGCTTGGACGGACAGTGGGCAACTAATGAAAAACTGTTTTTT
TRBV28	few	TRBJ1-2	TRBD1	15	CASSVPGQRNYGYTF	TGTGCCAGCAGCGTTCCGGGACAGAGGAACTATGGCTACACCTTC
TRBV6-5	.	TRBJ1-6	TRBD1	14	CASSYSGQFSPLHF	TGTGCCAGCAGTTACTCGGGACAGTTCTCACCCCTCCACTTT